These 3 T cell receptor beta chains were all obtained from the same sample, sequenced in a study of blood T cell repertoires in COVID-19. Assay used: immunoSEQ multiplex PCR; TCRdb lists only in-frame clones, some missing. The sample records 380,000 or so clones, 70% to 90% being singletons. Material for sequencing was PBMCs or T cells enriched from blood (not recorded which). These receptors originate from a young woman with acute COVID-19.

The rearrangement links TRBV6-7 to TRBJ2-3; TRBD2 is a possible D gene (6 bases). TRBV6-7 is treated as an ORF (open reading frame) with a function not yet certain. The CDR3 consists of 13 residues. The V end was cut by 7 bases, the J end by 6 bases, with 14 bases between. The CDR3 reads CASTTNGGDTQYF. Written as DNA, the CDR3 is TGTGCCAGCACCACAAATGGGGGGGATACGCAGTATTTT.

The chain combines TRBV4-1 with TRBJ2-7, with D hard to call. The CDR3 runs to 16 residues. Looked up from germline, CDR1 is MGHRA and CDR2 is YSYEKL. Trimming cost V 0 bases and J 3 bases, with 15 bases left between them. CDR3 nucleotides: TGCGCCAGCAGCCAAGAGTCAGGTCTATTAAACTACGAGCAGTACTTC. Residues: CASSQESGLLNYEQYF.

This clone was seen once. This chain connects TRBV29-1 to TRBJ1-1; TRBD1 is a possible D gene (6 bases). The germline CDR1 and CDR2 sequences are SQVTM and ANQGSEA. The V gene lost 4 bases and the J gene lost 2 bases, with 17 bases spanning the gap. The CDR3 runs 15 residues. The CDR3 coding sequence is TGCAGCGTTGTACCCGACAGGAACCTTAACACTGAAGCTTTCTTT. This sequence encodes CSVVPDRNLNTEAFF.